Following are 26 T cell receptor beta chains from one sample sequenced in a study of blood T cell repertoires in COVID-19. The assay was immunoSEQ multiplex PCR, and TCRdb's table has in-frame clones only and misses some. The sample has fewer than 110,000 clones; 85% are singletons. The sequenced sample consisted of peripheral blood. Source of these receptors: a woman between 65 and 79 years old with active or convalescent COVID-19.

This clone was detected a few times. This chain connects TRBV7-9 to TRBJ1-4; no clear D. CDR1 and CDR2 from the germline V gene are SEHNR and FQNEAQ (reference sequence). This CDR3 spans 12 amino acids. The V end was cut by 4 bases, the J end by 4 bases, with 4 bases between. Here the CDR3 reads CASSSLNEKLFF. DNA of the CDR3: TGTGCCAGCAGCTCCCTTAATGAAAAACTGTTTTTT.

V gene TRBV28 combines with J gene TRBJ2-3; D may be TRBD1 (7 bases). Germline CDR1 and CDR2: MDHEN and SYDVKM. The germline V and J ends were trimmed by 6 bases and 6 bases, with 16 bases remaining between them. CDR3 length: 14 amino acids. In DNA, the CDR3 is TGTGCCAGCAGCTCGGACAGGCGGGACGATACGCAGTATTTT. It is translated as CASSSDRRDDTQYF. The full variable domain, completed using reference TRBV28 and TRBJ2-3, is DVKVTQSSRYLVKRTGEKVFLECVQDMDHENMFWYRQDPGLGLRLIYFSYDVKMKEKGDIPEGYSVSREKKERFSLILESASTNQTSMYLCASSSDRRDDTQYFGPGTRLTVL.

CDR3 nucleotides: TGTGCCAGCAGTCTACGGACAGGGGGCGAAAATCAGCCCCAGCATTTT. It encodes CASSLRTGGENQPQHF. The V gene is TRBV5-6, the J gene TRBJ1-5; 11 bases align to TRBD1. Germline CDR1 is SGHDT and CDR2 is YYEEEE. The CDR3 spans 16 residues. J was trimmed by 4 bases and V by 5 bases; bases with no gene match: 8.

The chain recombines TRBV7-2 with TRBJ2-7; D ambiguous. Germline V gives CDR1 SGHTA, CDR2 FQGNSA. The CDR3 spans 13 residues. V lost 1 base and J lost 3, with 7 bases in between. The CDR3 protein is CASSLVHNYEQYF. The CDR3 nucleotides are TGTGCCAGCAGCTTAGTCCACAACTACGAGCAGTACTTC.

In this sample, this clone turned up a few times. V usage is TRBV3-1 (or the pseudogene TRBV3-2) and J usage is TRBJ2-7; 8 positions agree with TRBD1. Germline trimming cut 0 bases from V and 12 bases from J; bases unmatched to any gene: 7. The CDR3 runs 13 residues. Germline lookup yields CDR1 LGHDT and CDR2 YNNKEL (reference sequence). The CDR3 nucleotides read TGTGCCAGCAGCCAAGAAATGGACAGGGTGGTGTACTTC. Its translation is CASSQEMDRVVYF.

The chain combines TRBV5-1 with TRBJ2-2, with 7 nucleotides matching TRBD1. The CDR3 consists of 16 residues. V lost 5 bases, J lost 2 bases, and 9 bases stayed unmatched. Germline assignment: CDR1 SGHRS and CDR2 YFSETQ. For the CDR3, the DNA is TGCGCCAGCAGGAGCCCGGGACAGAGAAACACCGGGGAGCTGTTTTTT. It specifies CASRSPGQRNTGELFF.

V gene TRBV19 combines with J gene TRBJ1-5, with a weak D call TRBD1 (6 bases). Per the germline V gene, CDR1 is LNHDA and CDR2 is SQIVND (reference sequence). The V and J ends lost 7 bases and 0 bases respectively, with 10 bases between them. This CDR3 has 14 amino acids. CDR3 amino acids: CASTGEYSNQPQHF. CDR3 nucleotides: TGTGCCAGTACAGGGGAATATAGCAATCAGCCCCAGCATTTT.

The chain uses TRBV2 and TRBJ1-1, with 8 bases fitting TRBD1. The CDR3 covers 15 residues. Trimming at V came to 6 bases and at J to 1 base, leaving 7 bases not matched to a gene. CDR1 is SNHLY and CDR2 is FYNNEI in the germline V gene. CDR3 nucleotide sequence: TGTGCCAGCAGGCAGACAGGGGCCTGGAACACTGAAGCTTTCTTT. It yields the protein CASRQTGAWNTEAFF.

This sequence joins TRBV19 and TRBJ1-5; 9 bases are a match to TRBD1. The CDR3 totals 19 residues. The germline V gene encodes CDR1 LNHDA and CDR2 SQIVND (reference sequence). The trim removed 5 bases at V and 0 bases at J, leaving 14 bases unmatched. In nucleotides, the CDR3 is TGTGCCAGTAGTCCACGGGACAGGGTTTTGGGATATAGCAATCAGCCCCAGCATTTT. It encodes CASSPRDRVLGYSNQPQHF.

The rearrangement links TRBV9 to TRBJ2-7, with 7 bases fitting TRBD2. Trimming at V came to 0 bases and at J to 2 bases, leaving 8 bases not matched to a gene. Germline V CDR1 and CDR2: SGDLS, YYNGEE. This CDR3 has 16 residues. The CDR3 DNA sequence: TGTGCCAGCAGCGTAGGGGGGGGAGGGCCACCCTACGAGCAGTACTTC. As protein: CASSVGGGGPPYEQYF. Using reference TRBV9 and TRBJ2-7 for the parts outside the CDR3, the full variable domain is DSGVTQTPKHLITATGQRVTLRCSPRSGDLSVYWYQQSLDQGLQFLIQYYNGEERAKGNILERFSAQQFPDLHSELNLSSLELGDSALYFCASSVGGGGPPYEQYFGPGTRLTVT.

V gene TRBV29-1 combines with J gene TRBJ1-1; TRBD1 might be the D (6 bases). The CDR3 sequence is 13 residues long. The ends were cut back, 7 bases at V and 4 bases at J, with 16 bases in the middle. Germline values: CDR1 SQVTM, CDR2 ANQGSEA. As DNA, the CDR3 is TGCAGCGCATGGATAGGACAGATCACTGAAGCTTTCTTT. Its translation: CSAWIGQITEAFF.

The DNA of the CDR3 is TGTGCCAGTAGTGTAGGGACAGGCAATCAGCCCCAGCATTTT. Translation gives CASSVGTGNQPQHF. The chain links TRBV19 to TRBJ1-5; 7 bases align to TRBD1. Germline CDR1 LNHDA, CDR2 SQIVND (reference sequence). After removal of 5 bases from V and 2 bases from J, the junction contained 3 bases not matched to a gene. The CDR3 is 14 residues long.

This clone was counted only a few times. The gene calls are TRBV19 and TRBJ1-5; D remains unclear. The V end was cut by 0 bases, the J end by 1 base, with 10 bases between. Germline V gene sequence: CDR1 LNHDA, CDR2 SQIVND (reference sequence). This CDR3 contains 16 residues. The CDR3 sequence: CASSIDLGESNQPQHF. For the CDR3, the DNA is TGTGCCAGTAGTATAGATCTCGGGGAGAGCAATCAGCCCCAGCATTTT.

The J gene is TRBJ1-1, the V gene TRBV2; 8 bases agree with TRBD1. Trimming cost V 10 bases and J 1 base; bases outside gene matches: 11. The CDR3 has 15 residues. Germline CDR1 reads SNHLY; CDR2 reads FYNNEI. The CDR3 coding sequence is TGTGCCACAAGGGGATCCGGGACAGGGAACACTGAAGCTTTCTTT. Residues: CATRGSGTGNTEAFF.

J is TRBJ2-3 and V is TRBV28, with D maybe TRBD2 (6 bases). V dropped 6 bases and J dropped 3 bases, with 16 bases sitting between them. Germline V CDR1 and CDR2: MDHEN, SYDVKM. CDR3 size: 15 residues. In DNA form, the CDR3 reads TGTGCCAGCAGACGCCGGGCCAGCGGGACAGATACGCAGTATTTT. As protein: CASRRRASGTDTQYF.

This rearrangement joins TRBV2 to TRBJ2-2; D is undetermined. This CDR3 spans 14 amino acids. The germline V and J ends were trimmed by 4 bases and 1 base, with 7 bases remaining between them. Germline V CDR1 and CDR2: SNHLY, FYNNEI. CDR3 loop: CASSGQMNTGELFF. In DNA, the CDR3 is TGTGCCAGCAGTGGGCAGATGAACACCGGGGAGCTGTTTTTT. The full variable domain, completed using reference TRBV2 and TRBJ2-2, is EPEVTQTPSHQVTQMGQEVILRCVPISNHLYFYWYRQILGQKVEFLVSFYNNEISEKSEIFDDQFSVERPDGSNFTLKIRSTKLEDSAMYFCASSGQMNTGELFFGEGSRLTVL.

This clone was detected only once. The rearrangement uses TRBV28 and TRBJ1-2; unclear D gene. The germline V gene encodes CDR1 MDHEN and CDR2 SYDVKM. V lost 5 bases to trimming and J lost 4 bases, with 14 bases between them. This CDR3 has 14 residues. CDR3 loop: CASSPPGEGYGYTF. CDR3 bases: TGTGCCAGCAGTCCGCCCGGGGAGGGCTATGGCTACACCTTC.

This chain joins TRBV7-8 and TRBJ2-3, with 8 bases that match TRBD1. This CDR3 comprises 17 residues. Germline V lookup: CDR1 SGHVS, CDR2 FQNEAQ. V shed 0 bases, J shed 4 bases, and the junction held 9 bases outside the gene matches. The CDR3 bases are TGTGCCAGCAGCTTAGCTCCTGGACAGGGATGGGCAGATACGCAGTATTTT. Amino acids: CASSLAPGQGWADTQYF. Full variable domain (missing parts from reference TRBV7-8 and TRBJ2-3): GAGVSQSPRYKVAKRGQDVALRCDPISGHVSLFWYQQALGQGPEFLTYFQNEAQLDKSGLPSDRFFAERPEGSVSTLKIQRTQQEDSAVYLCASSLAPGQGWADTQYFGPGTRLTVL.

Note on this clone: One end of the junction fails to match germline, which may point to a read error. This rearrangement joins TRBV5-1 to TRBJ2-6; 9 nucleotides agree with TRBD1. The CDR3 runs 17 residues. The germline V gene has CDR1 SGHRS and CDR2 YFSETQ. The CDR3 region has the DNA TGCGCCCGCAGCCGCGACAGGGGGGAGGCTGGGGCCAACGTCCTGACTTTC. Amino acid sequence: CARSRDRGEAGANVLTF.

The genes are TRBV10-2 and TRBJ1-5; TRBD1 agrees at 7 bases. The CDR3 runs 14 residues. J lost 6 bases, V lost 2 bases, and 4 bases had no gene match. Germline V lookup: CDR1 WSHSY, CDR2 SAAADI. In DNA form, the CDR3 reads TGCGCCAGCAGTGAGAACAGGGGAAGTCAGCCCCAGCATTTT. Its protein product is CASSENRGSQPQHF.

V usage is TRBV5-1 and J usage is TRBJ2-7; TRBD1 aligns across 8 bases. J gave up 2 bases and V 4 bases, and 8 bases lay outside the gene matches. The CDR3 spans 15 residues. CDR1 is SGHRS and CDR2 is YFSETQ in the germline V gene. The CDR3 reads CASSLQGAATYEQYF. The DNA of the CDR3 is TGCGCCAGCAGCCTTCAGGGGGCTGCTACCTACGAGCAGTACTTC.

The V call is TRBV15, the J call TRBJ2-7; 9 bases map to TRBD2. The CDR3 has 15 amino acids. The germline CDR1 and CDR2 sequences are LNHNV and YYDKDF (reference sequence). The V segment lost 3 bases and the J segment 3 bases; nucleotides outside the gene matches: 6. This CDR3 is CATSRHPSGIYEQYF. The CDR3 nucleotides read TGTGCCACCAGCAGGCACCCTAGCGGGATCTACGAGCAGTACTTC. Together with reference TRBV15 and TRBJ2-7, the CDR3 gives the full variable domain: DAMVIQNPRYQVTQFGKPVTLSCSQTLNHNVMYWYQQKSSQAPKLLFHYYDKDFNNEADTPDNFQSRRPNTSFCFLDIRSPGLGDTAMYLCATSRHPSGIYEQYFGPGTRLTVT.

In nucleotides, the CDR3 is TGTGCCAGCAGCCAAGAGGGAGGGACCGGGGAGCTGTTTTTT. This translates into CASSQEGGTGELFF. The rearrangement links TRBV3-1 (or the pseudogene TRBV3-2) to TRBJ2-2; TRBD2 aligns across 7 bases. Per the germline V gene, CDR1 is LGHDT and CDR2 is YNNKEL (reference sequence). This CDR3 comprises 14 residues. Trimming at V came to 0 bases and at J to 5 bases, leaving 0 bases not matched to a gene.

This rearrangement joins TRBV2 to TRBJ1-2; D gene ambiguous. There are 12 residues in the CDR3. V was pared by 3 bases and J by 8 bases, with 10 bases between. The germline CDR1 and CDR2 sequences are SNHLY and FYNNEI. The CDR3 is CASSDWGGGYTF. The CDR3 bases are TGTGCCAGCAGTGATTGGGGAGGCGGCTACACCTTC.

A single count supports this clone. This chain's CDR3 is CASSEVNRDSGELFF. In DNA form, the CDR3 reads TGTGCCAGCAGTGAAGTGAACAGGGACAGCGGGGAGCTGTTTTTT. V usage is TRBV2 and J usage is TRBJ2-2, with TRBD1 matching 7 bases. The ends lost 1 base at V and 7 bases at J; junction bases unmatched: 6. Germline loops: CDR1 SNHLY, CDR2 FYNNEI. This CDR3 is built from 15 residues. The whole variable domain, filled in from reference TRBV2 and TRBJ2-2, reads EPEVTQTPSHQVTQMGQEVILRCVPISNHLYFYWYRQILGQKVEFLVSFYNNEISEKSEIFDDQFSVERPDGSNFTLKIRSTKLEDSAMYFCASSEVNRDSGELFFGEGSRLTVL.

Only a few counts were recorded for this clone. This chain joins TRBV5-1 and TRBJ2-1, with no clear D. CDR1 is SGHRS, CDR2 YFSETQ, per germline. The CDR3 has 14 residues. Trimming shortened V by 4 bases and J by 0 bases, and 8 bases separated the two germline ends. The CDR3 DNA follows: TGCGCCAGCAGCCCCCCGGGCTCCTACAATGAGCAGTTCTTC. As protein: CASSPPGSYNEQFF.